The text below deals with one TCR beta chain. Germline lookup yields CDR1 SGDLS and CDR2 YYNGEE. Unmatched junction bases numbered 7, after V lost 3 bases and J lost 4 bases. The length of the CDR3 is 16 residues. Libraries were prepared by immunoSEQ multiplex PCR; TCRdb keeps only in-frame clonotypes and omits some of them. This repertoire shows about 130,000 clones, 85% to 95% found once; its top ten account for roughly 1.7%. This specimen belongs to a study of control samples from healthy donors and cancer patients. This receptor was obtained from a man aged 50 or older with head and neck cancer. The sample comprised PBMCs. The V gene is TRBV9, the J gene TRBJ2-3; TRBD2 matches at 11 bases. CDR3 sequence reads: CASSARLAGPSDTQYF. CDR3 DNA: TGTGCCAGCAGCGCCCGACTAGCGGGGCCATCAGATACGCAGTATTTT.